This note documents a single TCR beta chain sequence. Whole blood, unsorted for T cells, was the source of total RNA. The template-switching step introduced UMIs that carried a 6-nucleotide sample barcode. TCRdb re-analyzed the 5' RACE reads; it lists each CDR3 protein once, without DNA. In all, the sample yields just over 300,000 distinct CDR3 sequences. This entry is derived from a study of monozygotic twins with inflammatory bowel disease. The V gene's germline CDR1 is SGHTA and CDR2 FQGNSA. This CDR3 is 16 amino acids long. The sequence came from a human donor with ulcerative colitis or Crohn's disease, or a healthy co-twin of an affected twin (not recorded which). The sequenced sample was blood. The chain joins TRBV7-2 to TRBJ2-7; TCRdb's D call, TRBD2, is unchecked because there is no DNA. CDR3 region: CASSRGGTSGSYEQYF.